A single sample gave rise to the 10 T cell receptor beta chains below, sequenced in a study of T cells after yellow fever vaccination. TCRdb analysed the 5' RACE reads with MiXCR anew, one entry per CDR3 protein. This sample has some 300,000 distinct CDR3 sequences; approximately 12% occur once, and the top ten carry approximately 3%. The sample consisted of CD4+ T cells sorted from PBMCs, taken 45 days after the yellow fever booster vaccination. Every receptor here comes from a man younger than 30 who received the YFV17D yellow fever vaccine.

The chain couples TRBV20-1 to TRBJ1-5; D perhaps matches TRBD1 (5 bases). The CDR3 consists of 14 residues. The germline CDR1 and CDR2 sequences are DFQATT and SNEGSKA (reference sequence). The V gene lost 6 bases and the J gene lost 2 bases, with 14 bases spanning the gap. The CDR3 sequence: CSARGGGRNQPQHF. CDR3 DNA: TGCAGTGCCCGGGGCGGCGGCCGCAATCAGCCCCAGCATTTT.

In this sample, this clonotype turned up a few times. The chain links TRBV5-1 to TRBJ2-5, with D uncertain. Trimming pared 0 bases from V and 1 base from J, leaving 10 bases between. This CDR3 spans 15 amino acids. Germline V gene data show CDR1 as SGHRS and CDR2 as YFSETQ. In DNA, the CDR3 is TGCGCCAGCAGCTTGGGGGCCATACCCCAAGAGACCCAGTACTTC. Its protein is CASSLGAIPQETQYF. The full variable domain, in which reference TRBV5-1 and TRBJ2-5 provide the parts outside the CDR3, is KAGVTQTPRYLIKTRGQQVTLSCSPISGHRSVSWYQQTPGQGLQFLFEYFSETQRNKGNFPGRFSGRQFSNSRSEMNVSTLELGDSALYLCASSLGAIPQETQYFGPGTRLLVL.

As for this clonotype: At one end the junction does not follow the germline gene, possibly because of a read error. The chain uses TRBV28 and TRBJ1-5, with D tentatively TRBD1 (6 bases). Germline CDR1 is MDHEN and CDR2 is SYDVKM. The length of the CDR3 is 17 residues. The CDR3 spells CASSLFAGGGAHQPQHF. The DNA for the CDR3 is TGTGCCAGCAGCTTATTCGCCGGCGGGGGGGCCCATCAGCCCCAGCATTTT.

The rearrangement uses TRBV6-1 and TRBJ2-2; D remains unclear. The V gene's germline CDR1 is MNHNS and CDR2 SASEGT. This CDR3 contains 15 residues. Trimming took 6 bases from V and 2 from J, leaving 13 bases between them. The CDR3 protein is CASSRRQSNTGELFF. The CDR3 region has the DNA TGTGCCAGCAGCCGGCGGCAGAGTAACACCGGGGAGCTGTTTTTT.

This clonotype was seen a handful of times. The chain recombines TRBV5-1 with TRBJ1-4; D is uncertain. Germline CDR1 reads SGHRS; CDR2 reads YFSETQ. V lost 0 bases to trimming and J lost 6 bases, with 6 bases between them. The CDR3 length is 13 residues. The CDR3 loop is CASSLAADEKLFF. In DNA, the CDR3 is TGCGCCAGCAGCTTGGCGGCAGATGAAAAACTGTTTTTT.

The rearrangement uses TRBV29-1 and TRBJ2-1; unclear D gene. The germline V and J ends were trimmed by 4 bases and 0 bases, with 1 base remaining between them. This CDR3 is built from 11 residues. Per the germline V gene, CDR1 is SQVTM and CDR2 is ANQGSEA. The CDR3 here is CSVASYNEQFF. The CDR3 coding sequence is TGCAGCGTTGCCTCCTACAATGAGCAGTTCTTC.

This clonotype showed up just a few times. The chain carries TRBV5-6 and TRBJ2-5, with TRBD2 matching over 9 bases. The V gene end was trimmed by 4 bases and the J gene end by 10 bases; junction bases not matched to a gene: 5. Germline CDR1 SGHDT, CDR2 YYEEEE. The CDR3 is 12 amino acids. The CDR3 loop reads CASSKLAGRQYF. The CDR3 DNA sequence: TGTGCCAGCAGCAAACTAGCGGGCCGCCAGTACTTC. Variable domain in full (rest from reference TRBV5-6 and TRBJ2-5): DAGVTQSPTHLIKTRGQQVTLRCSPKSGHDTVSWYQQALGQGPQFIFQYYEEEERQRGNFPDRFSGHQFPNYSSELNVNALLLGDSALYLCASSKLAGRQYFGPGTRLLVL.

V and J are TRBV7-2 and TRBJ2-6; D ambiguous. Germline values: CDR1 SGHTA, CDR2 FQGNSA. Trimming pared 6 bases from V and 4 bases from J, leaving 22 bases between. The CDR3 runs 18 residues. The CDR3: CASSFTRRRVSGANVLTF. The CDR3 DNA reads as TGTGCCAGCAGTTTTACAAGGCGTCGGGTCTCCGGGGCCAACGTCCTGACTTTC.

The chain employs TRBV12-3 or TRBV12-4 and TRBJ1-4, with D tentatively TRBD1 (6 bases). Trimming cost V 2 bases and J 8 bases, with 12 bases left between them. This CDR3 comprises 14 residues. CDR3 sequence (DNA): TGTGCCAGCAGTTTAATACAGGGAGGAGAAAAACTGTTTTTT. Translated: CASSLIQGGEKLFF.

The chain has TRBV20-1 and TRBJ2-7; D is tentatively TRBD1 or TRBD2 (6 bases each). Trimming shortened V by 6 bases and J by 7 bases, and 16 bases separated the two germline ends. This CDR3 contains 12 residues. CDR1 is DFQATT, CDR2 SNEGSKA, per germline (reference sequence). For the CDR3, the DNA is TGCAGTGCAAATAATAGGGGGAGGGAGCAGTACTTC. It yields the protein CSANNRGREQYF.